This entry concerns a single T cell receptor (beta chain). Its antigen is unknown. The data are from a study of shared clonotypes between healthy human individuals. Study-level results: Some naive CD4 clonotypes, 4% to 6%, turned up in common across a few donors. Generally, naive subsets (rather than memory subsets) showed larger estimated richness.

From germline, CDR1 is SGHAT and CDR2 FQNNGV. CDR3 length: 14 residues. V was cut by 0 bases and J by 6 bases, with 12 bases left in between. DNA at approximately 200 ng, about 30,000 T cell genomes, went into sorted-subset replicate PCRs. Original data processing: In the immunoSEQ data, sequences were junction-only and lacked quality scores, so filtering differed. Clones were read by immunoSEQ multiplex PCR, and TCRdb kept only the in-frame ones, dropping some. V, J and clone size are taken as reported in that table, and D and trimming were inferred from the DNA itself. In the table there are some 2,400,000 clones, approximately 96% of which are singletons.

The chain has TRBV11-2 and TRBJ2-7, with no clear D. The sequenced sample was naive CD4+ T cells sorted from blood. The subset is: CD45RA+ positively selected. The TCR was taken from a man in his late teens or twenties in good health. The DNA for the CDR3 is TGTGCCAGCAGCTTAGATCCCTTTCCGCTCGAGCAGTACTTC. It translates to CASSLDPFPLEQYF.